A selection of T cell receptor beta chains follows, all from one sample in a study of cytomegalovirus exposure and HLA in healthy donors. This table comes from immunoSEQ multiplex PCR, and its TCRdb copy is limited to in-frame clones, with some not included. The repertoire holds under 200,000 clones, less than 90% seen once, with almost 2% in the top ten. Sequencing used PBMCs. Every receptor here comes from a woman aged 18-29 years in good health and CMV-seronegative. The CDR3 runs from the conserved cysteine through the conserved F or W. A D gene is named only where the DNA matches it firmly. Clone size is stated in some rows and not others, as once, few, many or a class when expanded.

CDR3 DNA,CDR3 protein,V gene,D gene,J gene,clone size
TGTGCCAGCAGTGCAGTCTGGTCCGGGGAGCTGTTTTTT,CASSAVWSGELFF,TRBV7-9,-,TRBJ2-2,-
TGCGCCAGCAGCACGACAGCTCCCTTCTATGGCTACACCTTC,CASSTTAPFYGYTF,TRBV5-1,-,TRBJ1-2,once
TGTGCTAGCAGCTTGGGGGCAGGGGAGCTGAACACTGAAGCTTTCTTT,CASSLGAGELNTEAFF,TRBV7-7,-,TRBJ1-1,-
TGTGCCAGCAGTGAAACTGGCGGGGAATACAATGAGCAGTTCTTC,CASSETGGEYNEQFF,TRBV6-1,-,TRBJ2-1,many
TGTGCCAGCAGCCCGAGCCTCGTGGGGGCGGTGGAGCGTGGAAACACCATATATTTT,CASSPSLVGAVERGNTIYF,TRBV7-3,-,TRBJ1-3,few
TGTGCCAGCAGCCCCCGGCTAGATGGGGAGCTGTTTTTT,CASSPRLDGELFF,TRBV11-2,-,TRBJ2-2,-
TGTGCCAGCAGGGGCAGGGGGCCTGAAGCTTTCTTT,CASRGRGPEAFF,TRBV28,TRBD1,TRBJ1-1,-
TGTGCCAGCAGCTACAGGGAGGGTAGTGAAGCTTTCTTT,CASSYREGSEAFF,TRBV7-6,-,TRBJ1-1,-
TGTGCCAGCAGCATCCTTCAATCGACTGTCCAAGAGACCCAGTACTTC,CASSILQSTVQETQYF,TRBV7-3,-,TRBJ2-5,-
TGTGCCAGCAGCTTAGCGGGGAGAGACATTCAGTACTTC,CASSLAGRDIQYF,TRBV13,-,TRBJ2-4,-
TGTGCCGGACAACTAGCGGGAATGAGAAATGAGCAGTTCTTC,CAGQLAGMRNEQFF,TRBV7-9,TRBD2,TRBJ2-1,-
TGTGCCAGCAGTTCACCTCCCGGGACTAGCGGGAGGTCCCTGGTGTTC,CASSSPPGTSGRSLVF,TRBV6-5,TRBD2,TRBJ2-7,-
TGTGCCAGCAGCTTAGCGGACAGGGGTAACACTGAAGCTTTCTTT,CASSLADRGNTEAFF,TRBV7-8,TRBD1,TRBJ1-1,-
TGCGCCAGCAGACCCACAGGGGCCTACGAGCAGTACTTC,CASRPTGAYEQYF,TRBV4-1,TRBD1,TRBJ2-7,-
TGTGCCAGCAGCTTCCAGTACTCTGGGGCCAACGTCCTGACTTTC,CASSFQYSGANVLTF,TRBV7-9,-,TRBJ2-6,-
TGTGCCAGCAGCCAACTAGTGACAGGGGGGGCCACAGATACGCAGTATTTT,CASSQLVTGGATDTQYF,TRBV5-4,TRBD1,TRBJ2-3,-
TGTGCCAGCAGCTCCGCAGGGGGCGCAGGAGATACGCAGTATTTT,CASSSAGGAGDTQYF,TRBV7-9,TRBD1,TRBJ2-3,-
TGTGCCAGCAGTCCCGGGACTAAGGGGAACATTCAGTACTTC,CASSPGTKGNIQYF,TRBV6-4,TRBD2,TRBJ2-4,-
TGTGCCATCAGTGGACAGGATAACTATGGCTACACCTTC,CAISGQDNYGYTF,TRBV10-3,-,TRBJ1-2,-
TGTGCCAGCAGCTTCGGACATCCCCGTATACACGAGCAGTACTTC,CASSFGHPRIHEQYF,TRBV5-6,-,TRBJ2-7,-
TGTGCCAGTAGTCTCAGGACAGGGATTAGCAATCAGCCCCAGCATTTT,CASSLRTGISNQPQHF,TRBV19,TRBD1,TRBJ1-5,-
TGTGCCACCAGCAGAGAGACAGGCAATCAGCCCCAGCATTTT,CATSRETGNQPQHF,TRBV15,-,TRBJ1-5,-
TGTGCCAGCAGCGTAGACGGGGAACAGGGGCTGGGCACTGAAGCTTTCTTT,CASSVDGEQGLGTEAFF,TRBV9,TRBD1,TRBJ1-1,once
TGTGCCAGCAGTTCCCCCCGTCTTCTGTCACCCCTCCACTTT,CASSSPRLLSPLHF,TRBV27,-,TRBJ1-6,-
TGCGCCAGCAGCTTGGCCTCAGGGGGCCAGGACGAGCAGTACTTC,CASSLASGGQDEQYF,TRBV5-1,TRBD1,TRBJ2-7,-
TGTGCCAGCAGTCACCGGGTACAGAGGGGGCACGAGCAGTACTTC,CASSHRVQRGHEQYF,TRBV6-5,TRBD1,TRBJ2-7,-
TGTGCCAGCAGCCAAGTGGTGGGGGCGAGCGGGGAGCTGTTTTTT,CASSQVVGASGELFF,TRBV4-2,-,TRBJ2-2,-
TGTGCCTGGAGTGTAGCCCTGAACACTGAAGCTTTCTTT,CAWSVALNTEAFF,TRBV30,-,TRBJ1-1,few
TGTGCCAGCAGCCGGGACTTAAATTACAATGAGCAGTTCTTC,CASSRDLNYNEQFF,TRBV7-9,-,TRBJ2-1,few
TGTGCCAGCAGCTATTCAGTAGCGTCCACCGGGGAGCTGTTTTTT,CASSYSVASTGELFF,TRBV5-4,-,TRBJ2-2,few
TGCGCCAGCAGCTTGGGAGATTCTAGCGGCGAGCAGTACTTC,CASSLGDSSGEQYF,TRBV5-1,TRBD2,TRBJ2-7,-
TGCAGCGTTGCCTCCAGACTAGCGGCCTACGAGCAGTACTTC,CSVASRLAAYEQYF,TRBV29-1,TRBD2,TRBJ2-7,-
TGTGCCAGTAGTATAGACTTCACCGCGGGGACCCAGTACTTC,CASSIDFTAGTQYF,TRBV19,-,TRBJ2-5,-
TGTGCCACCAGCAGAGCCCAGGGAAGCACAGATACGCAGTATTTT,CATSRAQGSTDTQYF,TRBV15,-,TRBJ2-3,-
TGTGCCAGTAGCTTTTCAGTGGACTATGGCTACACCTTC,CASSFSVDYGYTF,TRBV7-9,-,TRBJ1-2,-
TGTGCCTGGAGCGACCTGGGACTAGCGATGGACTTC,CAWSDLGLAMDF,TRBV30,TRBD2,TRBJ2-4,-